This T cell receptor beta chain was identified during a study of Graves' ophthalmopathy and Graves' hyperthyroidism (dated by TCRdb to the late 2010s). Background on the whole study: Peripheral blood was collected at initial diagnosis, prior to any treatment. The study used TCR beta repertoire signatures to distinguish Graves' ophthalmopathy from Graves' hyperthyroidism and to predict progression to ophthalmopathy. In total, approximately 130 blood samples were TCR-sequenced: approximately 42 ophthalmopathy, 80 or so hyperthyroidism and 17 hyperthyroidism-to-ophthalmopathy patients. A discovery set of 100 patients (43 ophthalmopathy, around 57 stable hyperthyroidism) was enrolled to explore V-J signatures distinguishing ophthalmopathy from hyperthyroidism. An independent validation cohort comprised about 20 hyperthyroidism patients and roughly 15 patients who later progressed from hyperthyroidism to ophthalmopathy. In a handful of hyperthyroidism patients, the T-cell repertoire of thyroid tissue was compared with the T-cell repertoire of blood. Once sampling was done, hyperthyroidism patients were given methimazole at a starting dose of 30 mg daily, while ophthalmopathy patients were given high-dose intravenous methylprednisolone. For training and testing, the 100 or so patients in the discovery cohort were randomly divided in a 7:3 ratio.

Ophthalmopathy patients were characterized by moderately to severely active disease, a Clinical Activity Score of at least 3, a NOSPECS grade of at least 4, and a disease duration under 3 months. Patients with other autoimmune diseases, uncontrolled infections, pregnancy or lactation were excluded. Clinical symptoms, serum thyroxine, TRAb, thyroid ultrasound and orbital computed tomography formed the basis of the diagnosis. Using Ficoll-Paque density gradient centrifugation, PBMCs were isolated from about 10 ml of fresh peripheral blood. Total RNA was extracted with Trizol reagent and quality-checked on an Agilent 2100 Bioanalyzer. Results the study describes overall, beyond this receptor: In validation, the model predicted ophthalmopathy progression with 55% to 71% sensitivity and approximately 72% specificity; roughly 11 predicted patients were CT-confirmed with GO in a median of approximately 6.5 months. The 13-signature model separated ophthalmopathy from stable hyperthyroidism with roughly 90% sensitivity and about 81% specificity in cross-validation, and 80%/75% in the test set. Most expanded thyroid clonotypes with frequency above 0.001 were also detected in blood, suggesting blood repertoires may reflect the thyroid immune response. Sample size was not statistically predetermined, and group allocation was not concealed from the investigators.

For repertoire sequencing, the TCR beta CDR3 regions were amplified from RNA transcripts. A first-round RT-PCR used HTBI primers with the Qiagen OneStep RT-PCR kit, followed by a second-round multiplex PCR, size selection and purification. Sequencing of the libraries was carried out on an Illumina HiSeq2000 in paired-end mode with 100 bp reads. The authors processed their data as follows. SOAPnuke was used to process the reads, throwing out any read that had adapters, had uncalled bases, had a mean Phred below 15, or lacked an exact constant-primer or identifier match. COPE v1.2.5 was used to merge the high-quality paired reads. Clonotypes were defined as unique nucleotide sequences and were aligned to IMGT TRB V, D and J references using MiTCR v1.1. The analysis was limited to V-J combinations with a frequency above 0.0001, which together covered 99.2% of repertoires. For each V-J combination, a TCR clonal expansion and chaos score was defined as F50 clonal expansion divided by the chaos observed in the TCRdist matrix. Features were reduced by Welch's t-statistics and random forest to over 10 V-J combinations, which fed a naive Bayes classifier. Thyroid-blood repertoire similarity was quantified with the Morisita-Horn index. TCRdb applied fastp at Q25 and MiXCR to the public reads, then kept only in-frame beta chains. Merged by CDR3 protein, the rows form single entries marked with the most common genes and DNA. What appears here as the V and J calls and clone size reflects TCRdb's work, not the paper's. The sample includes 200,000 to 250,000 distinct CDR3 sequences, with 20% to 25% observed a single time. In total, the top ten clones hold roughly 40% of the sample.

Points on this clonotype: Its antigen is unknown. The junction differs from germline at one of its ends, possibly a read error.

The sample comprised peripheral blood. This TCR derives from a woman aged 45-65 years with Graves' ophthalmopathy. Donor details come from another sample of the same person, matched by shared clones.

The nucleotide sequence is given as TGCGCCAGCAGCTTGGCCTGCGGCCCCGCGGGGGAGCAGTCCTTC. Its protein reads: CASSLACGPAGEQSF. The chain is encoded by TRBV5-1 joined to TRBJ2-7; the junction holds 7 bases that match TRBD2. Looking up the germline V gene yields CDR1 SGHRS and CDR2 YFSETQ. From its cysteine to its phenylalanine, the CDR3 spans 15 amino acids. Only CDR3 DNA remains: 45 bases, in frame from the first base.